The 26 T cell receptor beta chains presented below share a single source sample, sequenced in a study of regulatory T cells in long-lasting Graves disease. CDR3 regions were amplified by Arm-PCR using iRepertoire HTBI primers to build TCR beta libraries. TCRdb analysed the multiplex PCR reads with MiXCR anew, one entry per CDR3 protein. The profile covers about 470,000 distinct CDR3 sequences, with 15% appearing a single time and over 15% taken by the ten largest. This sample's time point: newly diagnosed GD, antithyroid drugs for less than 3 months. The authors made the TCR library using RNA they extracted from PBMCs. The same data also went into a second study, on T cells in Graves' hyperthyroidism and ophthalmopathy.

The source material was peripheral blood mononuclear cells (PBMCs), sampled at new diagnosis, from a patient treated with antithyroid drugs. These receptors were obtained from a woman aged 30 to 39 with Graves disease.

This clonotype has a count of ten or more. The chain recombines TRBV30 with TRBJ2-7, with D unresolved. Germline V gene data show CDR1 as GTSNPN and CDR2 as SVGIG (reference sequence). The V end was cut by 2 bases, the J end by 3 bases, with 5 bases between. The CDR3 contains 11 residues. CDR3 in DNA: TGTGCCTGGAGTAGGAGCTACGAGCAGTACTTC. It encodes CAWSRSYEQYF.

In its sample, this clonotype was seen many times. The chain links TRBV7-9 to TRBJ2-3, with no clear D. This CDR3 has 14 residues. Germline V lookup: CDR1 SEHNR, CDR2 FQNEAQ (reference sequence). The V end was cut by 1 base, the J end by 6 bases, with 11 bases between. The CDR3 protein is CASSLEVAADTQYF. For the CDR3, the DNA is TGTGCCAGCAGCTTAGAGGTGGCTGCGGATACGCAGTATTTT.

Ten or more counts support this clonotype. This chain links TRBV20-1 with TRBJ2-1, with D perhaps matching TRBD2 (6 bases). There are 13 residues in the CDR3. The germline V and J ends were trimmed by 2 bases and 8 bases, with 13 bases remaining between them. Germline V gene data show CDR1 as DFQATT and CDR2 as SNEGSKA (reference sequence). CDR3 residues: CSARKGLGDEQFF. In DNA, the CDR3 is TGCAGTGCTAGAAAGGGACTTGGCGATGAGCAGTTCTTC.

This chain joins TRBV13 and TRBJ2-7; 11 positions match TRBD2. The CDR3 contains 17 residues. J was trimmed by 6 bases and V by 5 bases; bases with no gene match: 15. Germline CDR1 is PRHDT and CDR2 is FYEKMQ (reference sequence). The CDR3 is CASSPGDSGRALREQYF. The DNA of the CDR3 is TGTGCCAGCAGCCCCGGGGATAGCGGGAGGGCCCTCCGCGAGCAGTACTTC. The full variable domain, completed using reference TRBV13 and TRBJ2-7, is AAGVIQSPRHLIKEKRETATLKCYPIPRHDTVYWYQQGPGQDPQFLISFYEKMQSDKGSIPDRFSAQQFSDYHSELNMSSLELGDSALYFCASSPGDSGRALREQYFGPGTRLTVT.

CDR3 coding DNA: TGCAGCGTACGTGGGGACAGCACCTTCGAAGCTTTCTTT. Translated: CSVRGDSTFEAFF. The J gene is TRBJ1-1, the V gene TRBV29-1; 7 nucleotides agree with TRBD1. The CDR3 is made up of 13 amino acids. Germline lookup yields CDR1 SQVTM and CDR2 ANQGSEA. V shed 6 bases and J 8 bases; nucleotides not matched to a gene: 12.

The chain employs TRBV30 and TRBJ2-5; D possibly corresponds to TRBD2 (5 bases). The CDR3 runs 12 residues. The V and J ends lost 5 bases and 2 bases respectively, with 9 bases between them. The germline V gene has CDR1 GTSNPN and CDR2 SVGIG (reference sequence). The CDR3 DNA reads TGTGCCTGGCAGTCGGGACAAGAGACCCAGTACTTC. It codes for CAWQSGQETQYF. The full variable domain, completed using reference TRBV30 and TRBJ2-5, is SQTIHQWPATLVQPVGSPLSLECTVEGTSNPNLYWYRQAAGRGLQLLFYSVGIGQISSEVPQNLSASRPQDRQFILSSKKLLLSDSGFYLCAWQSGQETQYFGPGTRLLVL.

This clonotype showed up many times. This chain uses TRBV27 with TRBJ2-3, with 16 bases identical to TRBD2. Germline CDR1 MNHEY, CDR2 SMNVEV (reference sequence). Trimming took 5 bases from V and 4 from J; bases not matched to a gene: 6. The CDR3 spans 17 residues. CDR3: CASSQKGLAGGPDTQYF. The CDR3 DNA sequence: TGTGCCAGCAGTCAGAAGGGACTAGCGGGAGGGCCAGATACGCAGTATTTT.

This clonotype came up a few times. This chain connects TRBV6-1 to TRBJ2-1, with 8 bases aligning to TRBD2. The germline CDR1 and CDR2 sequences are MNHNS and SASEGT. The CDR3 is 14 amino acids. J lost 7 bases, V lost 8 bases, and 10 bases had no gene match. For the CDR3, the DNA is TGTGCCAGCGCCATTAGCGGGATAGGGAATGAGCAGTTCTTC. Protein product: CASAISGIGNEQFF.

This clonotype was seen more than once but under ten times. The chain links TRBV15 to TRBJ2-2; 7 nucleotides match TRBD2. This CDR3 has 18 residues. Per the germline V gene, CDR1 is LNHNV and CDR2 is YYDKDF (reference sequence). V lost 0 bases to trimming and J lost 4 bases; unmatched junction nucleotides: 11. CDR3 in amino acids: CATSRDRRAGDFTGELFF. CDR3 coding DNA: TGTGCCACCAGCAGAGATCGTCGGGCGGGAGACTTCACCGGGGAGCTGTTTTTT.

Ten or more counts support this clonotype. This chain uses TRBV3-1 with TRBJ1-2, with 9 bases that match TRBD1. The CDR3 length is 14 residues. Germline trimming cut 1 base from V and 5 bases from J; bases unmatched to any gene: 2. CDR1 and CDR2 (germline): LGHDT, YNNKEL (reference sequence). The CDR3 DNA sequence: TGTGCCAGCAGCCAAGCACAGGGGGCATATGGCTACACCTTC. Its translation is CASSQAQGAYGYTF.

V and J are TRBV9 and TRBJ1-1, with 8 nucleotides matching TRBD1. V lost 3 bases to trimming and J lost 6 bases; unmatched junction nucleotides: 4. CDR1 and CDR2 (germline): SGDLS, YYNGEE. This CDR3 is built from 13 residues. The chain's CDR3 is CASSGGQGPEAFF. DNA for the CDR3: TGTGCCAGCAGCGGAGGACAGGGTCCTGAAGCTTTCTTT.

At least ten counts were recorded for this clonotype. The chain combines TRBV6-2 or TRBV6-3 with TRBJ1-4, with 7 bases lining up with TRBD1. V shed 0 bases, J shed 11 bases, and the junction held 9 bases outside the gene matches. From germline, CDR1 is MNHEY and CDR2 SVGEGT. The CDR3 totals 15 residues. CDR3 sequence reads: CASSYSEDRTRKLFF. CDR3 DNA: TGTGCCAGCAGTTACTCGGAGGACAGGACACGCAAACTGTTTTTT.

This clonotype was detected a few times. The chain combines TRBV20-1 with TRBJ2-1, with a weak D call TRBD1 (5 bases). The CDR3 has 15 residues. Trimming cost V 1 base and J 5 bases, with 15 bases left between them. CDR1 and CDR2 (germline): DFQATT, SNEGSKA (reference sequence). CDR3 coding DNA: TGCAGTGCTAGAGCCCTGCAGGGTCGGGACAATGAGCAGTTCTTC. Its protein product is CSARALQGRDNEQFF.

This clonotype has a count of ten or more. This chain uses TRBV27 with TRBJ2-7; no clear D. Trimming shortened V by 6 bases and J by 3 bases, and 9 bases separated the two germline ends. The CDR3 extends over 12 amino acids. Germline loops: CDR1 MNHEY, CDR2 SMNVEV (reference sequence). The CDR3 reads CASSPGNYEQYF. CDR3 DNA sequence: TGTGCCAGCAGCCCCGGTAACTACGAGCAGTACTTC.

A note on this clonotype: A much larger clone lies a single base off, so this may be a read error. The chain employs TRBV13 and TRBJ1-2; the D gene is possibly TRBD1 (6 bases). The V end was cut by 0 bases, the J end by 4 bases, with 15 bases between. The CDR3 length is 16 residues. Germline V lookup: CDR1 PRHDT, CDR2 FYEKMQ (reference sequence). The CDR3 is CASSLGRQDLRYGYTF. CDR3 DNA sequence: TGTGCCAGCAGCTTAGGGCGACAGGACCTCCGCTATGGCTACACCTTC.

At least ten counts were recorded for this clonotype. CDR3 DNA: TGCGCCAGCAGCCAATACTTAGCGGGAGGTCTCTCCTACAATGAGCAGTTCTTC. The encoded protein is CASSQYLAGGLSYNEQFF. The V call is TRBV4-1, the J call TRBJ2-1; 10 nucleotides align to TRBD2. The CDR3 contains 18 residues. The ends lost 2 bases at V and 0 bases at J; junction bases unmatched: 7. Germline CDR1 reads MGHRA; CDR2 reads YSYEKL.

This clonotype came up a few times. The germline gene is not matched at one end of the junction; a read error may be the cause. This chain joins TRBV29-1 and TRBJ1-2; D gene ambiguous. CDR3 length: 8 amino acids. CDR1 is SQVTM and CDR2 is ANQGSEA in the germline V gene. CDR3 sequence reads: CSGDDISF. The CDR3 DNA reads TGCAGCGGAGACGACATCTCCTTC.

This clonotype was observed many times. This chain uses TRBV11-3 with TRBJ2-5; perhaps D is TRBD1 or TRBD2 (5 bases each). Per germline, CDR1 SGHNT and CDR2 YENEEA. The CDR3 loop spans 13 amino acids. With 5 bases removed from V and 9 bases from J, the gap between germline ends came to 16 bases. CDR3 sequence: CASSLGPRGAQYF. The DNA of the CDR3 is TGTGCCAGCAGCCTGGGGCCCAGAGGGGCCCAGTACTTC.

In its sample, this clonotype was seen many times. The chain couples TRBV7-2 to TRBJ2-7, with D uncertain. The germline V gene has CDR1 SGHTA and CDR2 FQGNSA. Trimming left V 2 bases short and J 2 bases short, with 10 bases between. The CDR3 has 14 amino acids. This chain's CDR3 is CASSLLRAAYEQYF. The CDR3 bases are TGTGCCAGCAGCTTATTAAGGGCAGCCTACGAGCAGTACTTC.

This clonotype has a count of ten or more. The V call is TRBV11-2, the J call TRBJ2-1; D possibly corresponds to TRBD1 (6 bases). Trimming pared 0 bases from V and 7 bases from J, leaving 7 bases between. This CDR3 is 13 amino acids long. CDR1 and CDR2 (germline): SGHAT, FQNNGV. CDR3 DNA sequence: TGTGCCAGCAGCTTAGATCAGGGGAATGAGCAGTTCTTC. Protein sequence: CASSLDQGNEQFF.

The chain uses TRBV4-1 and TRBJ2-3, with D possibly matching TRBD2 (6 bases). V lost 1 base and J lost 1, with 12 bases in between. CDR1 MGHRA and CDR2 YSYEKL come from the germline V gene. This CDR3 spans 16 amino acids. In DNA form, the CDR3 reads TGCGCCAGCAGCCAAGGGGCGGGAATGGGCACAGATACGCAGTATTTT. Amino acid sequence: CASSQGAGMGTDTQYF.

This clonotype was picked up many times. The genes are TRBV14 and TRBJ2-3; TRBD1 is a possible D gene (5 bases). With 0 bases removed from V and 2 bases from J, the gap between germline ends came to 12 bases. This CDR3 has 16 residues. Germline-derived CDR1 and CDR2 are SGHDN and FVKESK. The CDR3 sequence is CASSQDPGSLTDTQYF. In DNA form, the CDR3 reads TGTGCCAGCAGCCAAGATCCAGGGTCCCTCACAGATACGCAGTATTTT. Complete variable domain (other parts from reference TRBV14 and TRBJ2-3): EAGVTQFPSHSVIEKGQTVTLRCDPISGHDNLYWYRRVMGKEIKFLLHFVKESKQDESGMPNNRFLAERTGGTYSTLKVQPAELEDSGVYFCASSQDPGSLTDTQYFGPGTRLTVL.

This chain joins TRBV24-1 and TRBJ2-3; TRBD2 matches at 14 bases. The CDR3 sequence is 20 residues long. Germline CDR1 reads KGHDR; CDR2 reads SFDVKD. V gave up 1 base and J gave up 2 bases; unmatched junction bases: 10. CDR3 sequence: CATSDFGGTSGGSATDTQYF. DNA of the CDR3: TGTGCCACCAGTGATTTCGGGGGGACTAGCGGGGGAAGCGCCACAGATACGCAGTATTTT.

This clonotype has at least ten counts. J is TRBJ2-5 and V is TRBV18; 14 positions match TRBD2. CDR3 size: 18 residues. Trimming removed 4 bases from V and 5 bases from J; junction bases left unmatched: 12. Per germline, CDR1 KGHSH and CDR2 LQKENI. The CDR3: CASSRGLAGGGRLETQYF. The CDR3 nucleotides read TGTGCCAGCTCACGCGGACTAGCGGGAGGCGGCCGGTTGGAGACCCAGTACTTC.

The chain combines TRBV10-1 with TRBJ2-1; the D is unclear. CDR1 WNHNN and CDR2 SYGVQD come from the germline V gene (reference sequence). The CDR3 sequence is 13 residues long. Trimming removed 0 bases from V and 7 bases from J, with 7 bases in between. CDR3 amino acids: CASSESTRNEQFF. CDR3 nucleotide sequence: TGCGCCAGCAGTGAGTCGACACGGAATGAGCAGTTCTTC.

This clonotype was picked up many times. The V gene is TRBV11-1, the J gene TRBJ2-3; 7 bases map to TRBD2. CDR3 length equals 15 residues. The germline gives CDR1 SGHAT, CDR2 FQDESV (reference sequence). The ends lost 2 bases at V and 1 base at J; junction bases unmatched: 3. CDR3 bases: TGTGCCAGCAGCTTAAGTGCGGGAGGCACAGATACGCAGTATTTT. It encodes CASSLSAGGTDTQYF.